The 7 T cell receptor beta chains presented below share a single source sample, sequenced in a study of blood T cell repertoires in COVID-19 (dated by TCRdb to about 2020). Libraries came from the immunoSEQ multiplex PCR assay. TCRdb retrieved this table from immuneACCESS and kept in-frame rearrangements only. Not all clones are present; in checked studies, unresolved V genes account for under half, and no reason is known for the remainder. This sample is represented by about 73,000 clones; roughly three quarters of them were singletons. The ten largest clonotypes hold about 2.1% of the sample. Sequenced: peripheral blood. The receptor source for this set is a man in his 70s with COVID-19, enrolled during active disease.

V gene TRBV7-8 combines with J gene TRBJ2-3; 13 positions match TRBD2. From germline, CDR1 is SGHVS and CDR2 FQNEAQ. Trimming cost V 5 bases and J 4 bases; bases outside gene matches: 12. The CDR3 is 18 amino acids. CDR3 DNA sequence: TGTGCCAGCAGCCCCCACCACGGACTAGCGGGAGTAGCAGATACGCAGTATTTT. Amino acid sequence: CASSPHHGLAGVADTQYF. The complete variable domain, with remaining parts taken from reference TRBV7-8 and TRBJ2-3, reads GAGVSQSPRYKVAKRGQDVALRCDPISGHVSLFWYQQALGQGPEFLTYFQNEAQLDKSGLPSDRFFAERPEGSVSTLKIQRTQQEDSAVYLCASSPHHGLAGVADTQYFGPGTRLTVL.

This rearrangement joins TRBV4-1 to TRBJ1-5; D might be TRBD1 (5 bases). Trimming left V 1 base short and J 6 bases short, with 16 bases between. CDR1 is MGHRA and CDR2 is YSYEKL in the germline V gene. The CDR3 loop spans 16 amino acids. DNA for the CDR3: TGCGCCAGCAGCCAAGTGGTTGTCGTTAGGGGTCAGCCCCAGCATTTT. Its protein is CASSQVVVVRGQPQHF.

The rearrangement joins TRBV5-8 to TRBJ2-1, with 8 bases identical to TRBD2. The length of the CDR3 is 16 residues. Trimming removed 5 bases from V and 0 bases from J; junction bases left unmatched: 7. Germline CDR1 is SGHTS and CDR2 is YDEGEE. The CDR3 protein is CASRRTSSSSYNEQFF. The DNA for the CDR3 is TGTGCCAGCAGGCGGACTAGCTCCAGCTCCTACAATGAGCAGTTCTTC.

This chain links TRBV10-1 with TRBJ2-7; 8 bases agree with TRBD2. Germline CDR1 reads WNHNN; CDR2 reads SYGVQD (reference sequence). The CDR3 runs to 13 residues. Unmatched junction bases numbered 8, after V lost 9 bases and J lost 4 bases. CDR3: CARYSGTPYEQYF. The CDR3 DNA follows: TGCGCCAGGTATAGCGGGACACCTTACGAGCAGTACTTC.

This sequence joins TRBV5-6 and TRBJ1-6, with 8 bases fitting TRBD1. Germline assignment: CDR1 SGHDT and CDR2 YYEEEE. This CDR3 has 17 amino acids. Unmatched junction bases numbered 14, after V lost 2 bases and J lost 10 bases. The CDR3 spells CASSLGTGPGYGSPLHF. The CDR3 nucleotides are TGTGCCAGCAGCTTAGGGACAGGCCCTGGATACGGGTCACCCCTCCACTTT.

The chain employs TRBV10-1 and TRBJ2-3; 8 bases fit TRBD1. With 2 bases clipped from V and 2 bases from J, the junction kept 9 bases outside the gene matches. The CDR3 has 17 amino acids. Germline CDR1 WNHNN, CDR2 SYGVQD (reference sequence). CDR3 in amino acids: CASSERDRRPSTDTQYF. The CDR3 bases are TGCGCCAGCAGTGAGCGGGACAGGCGTCCTTCCACAGATACGCAGTATTTT.

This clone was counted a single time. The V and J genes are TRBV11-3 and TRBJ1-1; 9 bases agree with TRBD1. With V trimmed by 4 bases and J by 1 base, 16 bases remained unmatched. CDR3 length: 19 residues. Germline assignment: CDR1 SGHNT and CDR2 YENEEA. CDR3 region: CASSSFGTGKGEGNTEAFF. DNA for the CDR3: TGTGCCAGCAGCTCTTTCGGGACAGGGAAGGGGGAGGGGAACACTGAAGCTTTCTTT.